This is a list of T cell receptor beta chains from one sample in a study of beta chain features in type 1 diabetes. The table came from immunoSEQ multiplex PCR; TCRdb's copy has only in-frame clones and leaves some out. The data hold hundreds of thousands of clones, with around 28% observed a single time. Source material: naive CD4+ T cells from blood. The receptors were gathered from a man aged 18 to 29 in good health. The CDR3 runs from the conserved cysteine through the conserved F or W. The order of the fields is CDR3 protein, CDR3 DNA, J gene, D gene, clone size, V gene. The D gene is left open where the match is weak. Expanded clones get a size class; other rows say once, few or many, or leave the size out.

CDR3aa: CSARVNEQYF; CDR3nt: TGCAGTGCTAGAGTTAACGAGCAGTACTTC; j_gene: TRBJ2-7; d_gene: NA; abundance: NA; v_gene: TRBV20-1
CDR3aa: CASSPLAGQIRYNEQFF; CDR3nt: TGTGCCAGCAGTCCCTTGGCGGGGCAGATAAGGTACAATGAGCAGTTCTTC; j_gene: TRBJ2-1; d_gene: NA; abundance: NA; v_gene: TRBV25-1
CDR3aa: CASSRTGKQETQYF; CDR3nt: TGTGCCAGCAGCAGGACAGGGAAACAAGAGACCCAGTACTTC; j_gene: TRBJ2-5; d_gene: TRBD1; abundance: NA; v_gene: TRBV5-8
CDR3aa: CASSRAYVEKLFF; CDR3nt: TGCGCCAGCAGCCGGGCGTACGTTGAAAAACTGTTTTTT; j_gene: TRBJ1-4; d_gene: NA; abundance: once; v_gene: TRBV4-1
CDR3aa: CSAKESYEQYF; CDR3nt: TGCAGTGCGAAGGAGTCCTACGAGCAGTACTTC; j_gene: TRBJ2-7; d_gene: NA; abundance: NA; v_gene: TRBV20-1
CDR3aa: CASSLGDREQETQYF; CDR3nt: TGTGCCAGCAGCTTAGGGGACAGGGAACAAGAGACCCAGTACTTC; j_gene: TRBJ2-5; d_gene: TRBD1; abundance: NA; v_gene: TRBV7-9
CDR3aa: CASRSSGLAGDTQYF; CDR3nt: TGTGCCAGCAGATCAAGTGGACTAGCGGGAGATACGCAGTATTTT; j_gene: TRBJ2-3; d_gene: TRBD2; abundance: NA; v_gene: TRBV28
CDR3aa: CASGLVSGTQYF; CDR3nt: TGTGCTAGTGGTTTGGTATCGGGGACCCAGTACTTC; j_gene: TRBJ2-5; d_gene: NA; abundance: few; v_gene: TRBV12-5
CDR3aa: CASSPTDSYYGYTF; CDR3nt: TGTGCCAGCAGCCCGACGGACTCCTACTATGGCTACACCTTC; j_gene: TRBJ1-2; d_gene: NA; abundance: once; v_gene: TRBV7-2
CDR3aa: CSVGLAANIQYF; CDR3nt: TGCAGCGTTGGATTAGCGGCAAACATTCAGTACTTC; j_gene: TRBJ2-4; d_gene: NA; abundance: NA; v_gene: TRBV29-1
CDR3aa: CASRGQGLGIQYF; CDR3nt: TGTGCCAGCAGGGGACAGGGATTAGGCATTCAGTACTTC; j_gene: TRBJ2-4; d_gene: TRBD1; abundance: few; v_gene: TRBV2
CDR3aa: CASGQSGETQYF; CDR3nt: TGTGCCAGCGGACAGTCGGGGGAGACCCAGTACTTC; j_gene: TRBJ2-5; d_gene: NA; abundance: NA; v_gene: TRBV2
CDR3aa: CAITAGAGTGELFF; CDR3nt: TGTGCCATCACTGCGGGAGCAGGTACCGGGGAGCTGTTTTTT; j_gene: TRBJ2-2; d_gene: TRBD2; abundance: NA; v_gene: TRBV10-3
CDR3aa: CSVSAGTAYEQYF; CDR3nt: TGCAGCGTTTCTGCCGGGACAGCCTACGAGCAGTACTTC; j_gene: TRBJ2-7; d_gene: TRBD1; abundance: NA; v_gene: TRBV29-1
CDR3aa: CAWSGFSEAADTQYF; CDR3nt: TGTGCCTGGAGTGGGTTTAGTGAGGCTGCGGATACGCAGTATTTT; j_gene: TRBJ2-3; d_gene: NA; abundance: few; v_gene: TRBV30
CDR3aa: CAISELTSVTEAFF; CDR3nt: TGTGCCATCAGTGAGTTGACTTCCGTCACTGAAGCTTTCTTT; j_gene: TRBJ1-1; d_gene: NA; abundance: few; v_gene: TRBV10-3
CDR3aa: CASSSNAGTRNEQFF; CDR3nt: TGTGCCAGCAGCTCAAACGCCGGGACACGTAATGAGCAGTTCTTC; j_gene: TRBJ2-1; d_gene: NA; abundance: NA; v_gene: TRBV5-4
CDR3aa: CSSGGRLNTEAFF; CDR3nt: TGCAGCTCGGGGGGACGGTTGAACACTGAAGCTTTCTTT; j_gene: TRBJ1-1; d_gene: NA; abundance: NA; v_gene: TRBV29-1
CDR3aa: CASSVVTGYGYTF; CDR3nt: TGTGCCAGCAGCGTAGTAACAGGCTATGGCTACACCTTC; j_gene: TRBJ1-2; d_gene: NA; abundance: NA; v_gene: TRBV9
CDR3aa: CASGRQGASTDTQYF; CDR3nt: TGTGCCAGCGGGCGACAGGGGGCTAGTACAGATACGCAGTATTTT; j_gene: TRBJ2-3; d_gene: TRBD1; abundance: NA; v_gene: TRBV2
CDR3aa: CASSPPGLAAPVYNEQFF; CDR3nt: TGTGCCAGCAGCCCACCGGGACTAGCGGCGCCGGTATACAATGAGCAGTTCTTC; j_gene: TRBJ2-1; d_gene: TRBD2; abundance: few; v_gene: TRBV25-1
CDR3aa: CSARWTEGYEQYF; CDR3nt: TGCAGCGCCCGATGGACAGAAGGTTACGAGCAGTACTTC; j_gene: TRBJ2-7; d_gene: NA; abundance: few; v_gene: TRBV29-1
CDR3aa: CASSQNRETQYF; CDR3nt: TGTGCCAGCAGCCAAAACCGGGAGACCCAGTACTTC; j_gene: TRBJ2-5; d_gene: NA; abundance: NA; v_gene: TRBV14
CDR3aa: CASSQARGTSGSYEQFF; CDR3nt: TGTGCCAGCAGCCAGGCGCGAGGGACTAGCGGGAGCTATGAGCAGTTCTTC; j_gene: TRBJ2-1; d_gene: TRBD2; abundance: NA; v_gene: TRBV14
CDR3aa: CASSPTSANTGELFF; CDR3nt: TGTGCCAGCAGCCCGACTAGCGCGAACACCGGGGAGCTGTTTTTT; j_gene: TRBJ2-2; d_gene: TRBD2; abundance: NA; v_gene: TRBV5-4
CDR3aa: CGSEGRGIGGEQYF; CDR3nt: TGTGGATCGGAGGGCAGGGGTATCGGAGGCGAGCAGTACTTC; j_gene: TRBJ2-7; d_gene: NA; abundance: NA; v_gene: TRBV30
CDR3aa: CASSLRQGYNEQFF; CDR3nt: TGTGCCAGCAGTTTGAGGCAGGGGTACAATGAGCAGTTCTTC; j_gene: TRBJ2-1; d_gene: NA; abundance: NA; v_gene: TRBV27
CDR3aa: CASSRGGASYNEQFF; CDR3nt: TGTGCCAGCAGCCGAGGAGGGGCATCCTACAATGAGCAGTTCTTC; j_gene: TRBJ2-1; d_gene: NA; abundance: few; v_gene: TRBV7-8
CDR3aa: CASSDWGSEQPQHF; CDR3nt: TGTGCCAGCAGCGACTGGGGGTCTGAACAGCCCCAGCATTTT; j_gene: TRBJ1-5; d_gene: NA; abundance: NA; v_gene: TRBV25-1
CDR3aa: CASSEDRFYEQYF; CDR3nt: TGCGCCAGCTCGGAGGACAGATTCTACGAGCAGTACTTC; j_gene: TRBJ2-7; d_gene: NA; abundance: NA; v_gene: TRBV5-1
CDR3aa: CASSLDGTYEQYF; CDR3nt: TGCGCCAGCAGCTTGGACGGGACCTACGAGCAGTACTTC; j_gene: TRBJ2-7; d_gene: NA; abundance: NA; v_gene: TRBV5-1
CDR3aa: CAWSKGVFYEQYF; CDR3nt: TGTGCCTGGAGTAAGGGAGTATTCTACGAGCAGTACTTC; j_gene: TRBJ2-7; d_gene: NA; abundance: NA; v_gene: TRBV30
CDR3aa: CACSPTGSYNEQFF; CDR3nt: TGTGCCTGCTCCCCGACAGGCTCCTACAATGAGCAGTTCTTC; j_gene: TRBJ2-1; d_gene: NA; abundance: NA; v_gene: TRBV11-2
CDR3aa: CASQAGVSYEQYF; CDR3nt: TGTGCCAGCCAAGCGGGCGTCTCCTACGAGCAGTACTTC; j_gene: TRBJ2-7; d_gene: NA; abundance: few; v_gene: TRBV6-1
CDR3aa: CASSLGQGILNQPQHF; CDR3nt: TGTGCCAGCAGCTTGGGGCAGGGGATACTCAATCAGCCCCAGCATTTT; j_gene: TRBJ1-5; d_gene: NA; abundance: NA; v_gene: TRBV5-6
CDR3aa: CSVERGRLNTEAFF; CDR3nt: TGCAGCGTTGAGCGGGGACGGCTGAACACTGAAGCTTTCTTT; j_gene: TRBJ1-1; d_gene: NA; abundance: NA; v_gene: TRBV29-1
CDR3aa: CAWIRTGAGETQYF; CDR3nt: TGTGCCTGGATACGGACAGGGGCGGGTGAGACCCAGTACTTC; j_gene: TRBJ2-5; d_gene: TRBD1; abundance: NA; v_gene: TRBV30
CDR3aa: CAWTLGGETQYF; CDR3nt: TGTGCCTGGACCCTGGGTGGTGAGACCCAATACTTC; j_gene: TRBJ2-5; d_gene: NA; abundance: NA; v_gene: TRBV30
CDR3aa: CASSFTSPTDTQYF; CDR3nt: TGTGCCAGCAGCTTCACGAGCCCCACAGATACGCAGTATTTT; j_gene: TRBJ2-3; d_gene: NA; abundance: once; v_gene: TRBV7-9
CDR3aa: CAWGQGLYEQYF; CDR3nt: TGTGCCTGGGGACAGGGCCTCTACGAGCAGTACTTC; j_gene: TRBJ2-7; d_gene: TRBD1; abundance: NA; v_gene: TRBV30
CDR3aa: CASSPFEGTNTEAFF; CDR3nt: TGTGCCAGCTCACCCTTTGAGGGGACGAACACTGAAGCTTTCTTT; j_gene: TRBJ1-1; d_gene: NA; abundance: few; v_gene: TRBV18
CDR3aa: CASSYSGEETQYF; CDR3nt: TGTGCCAGCAGTTACTCGGGTGAAGAGACCCAGTACTTC; j_gene: TRBJ2-5; d_gene: NA; abundance: NA; v_gene: TRBV6-6
CDR3aa: CASSHSGVSGRITGELFF; CDR3nt: TGCGCCAGCAGCCATTCCGGCGTGAGCGGGAGGATCACCGGGGAGCTGTTTTTT; j_gene: TRBJ2-2; d_gene: TRBD2; abundance: NA; v_gene: TRBV4-1
CDR3aa: CASSPPGQGPYF; CDR3nt: TGTGCCAGCTCACCCCCTGGACAGGGCCCGTACTTC; j_gene: TRBJ2-7; d_gene: TRBD1; abundance: NA; v_gene: TRBV18
CDR3aa: CASSERDRYNEQFF; CDR3nt: TGTGCCAGCAGTGAAAGGGACAGGTACAATGAGCAGTTCTTC; j_gene: TRBJ2-1; d_gene: TRBD1; abundance: few; v_gene: TRBV25-1
CDR3aa: CAWTPSGANVLTF; CDR3nt: TGTGCCTGGACACCCTCTGGGGCCAACGTCCTGACTTTC; j_gene: TRBJ2-6; d_gene: NA; abundance: NA; v_gene: TRBV30
CDR3aa: CASTDRGLYEQYF; CDR3nt: TGTGCCAGCACAGACAGGGGGCTCTACGAGCAGTACTTC; j_gene: TRBJ2-7; d_gene: TRBD1; abundance: few; v_gene: TRBV5-4
CDR3aa: CASSPSISVLRGETQYF; CDR3nt: TGTGCCAGCAGCCCATCGATAAGCGTACTACGGGGGGAGACCCAGTACTTC; j_gene: TRBJ2-5; d_gene: NA; abundance: NA; v_gene: TRBV9
CDR3aa: CASRGRDIQYF; CDR3nt: TGTGCCAGCAGGGGGAGGGACATTCAGTACTTC; j_gene: TRBJ2-4; d_gene: TRBD2; abundance: NA; v_gene: TRBV6-5
CDR3aa: CASNNRGTGTYEQYF; CDR3nt: TGCGCCAGCAATAATAGAGGGACAGGGACATACGAGCAGTACTTC; j_gene: TRBJ2-7; d_gene: TRBD1; abundance: NA; v_gene: TRBV23-1
CDR3aa: CASSLGWATGNTIYF; CDR3nt: TGTGCCAGCAGCTTAGGATGGGCTACTGGAAACACCATATATTTT; j_gene: TRBJ1-3; d_gene: NA; abundance: few; v_gene: TRBV7-9
CDR3aa: CASSELAGGPKTQYF; CDR3nt: TGTGCCAGCAGTGAGTTAGCGGGAGGGCCGAAGACCCAGTACTTC; j_gene: TRBJ2-5; d_gene: TRBD2; abundance: NA; v_gene: TRBV25-1
CDR3aa: CASSLGQGYGYTF; CDR3nt: TGTGCCAGCAGCCTCGGACAGGGCTACGGCTACACCTTC; j_gene: TRBJ1-2; d_gene: TRBD1; abundance: NA; v_gene: TRBV7-9